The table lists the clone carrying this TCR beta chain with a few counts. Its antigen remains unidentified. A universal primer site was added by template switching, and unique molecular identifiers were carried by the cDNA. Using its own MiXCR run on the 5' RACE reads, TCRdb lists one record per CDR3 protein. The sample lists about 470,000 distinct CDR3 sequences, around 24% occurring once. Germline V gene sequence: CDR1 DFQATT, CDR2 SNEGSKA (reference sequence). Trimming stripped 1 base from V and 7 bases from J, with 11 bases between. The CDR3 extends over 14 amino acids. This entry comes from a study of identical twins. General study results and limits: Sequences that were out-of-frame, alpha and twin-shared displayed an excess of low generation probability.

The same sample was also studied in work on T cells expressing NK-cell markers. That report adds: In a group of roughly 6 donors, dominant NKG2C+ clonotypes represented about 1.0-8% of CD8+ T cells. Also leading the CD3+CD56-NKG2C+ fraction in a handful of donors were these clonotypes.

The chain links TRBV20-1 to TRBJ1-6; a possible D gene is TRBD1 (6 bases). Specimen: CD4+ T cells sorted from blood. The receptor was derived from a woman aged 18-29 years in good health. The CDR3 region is CSARVDRTNSPLHF. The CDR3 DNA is TGCAGTGCTAGAGTCGACAGGACAAATTCACCCCTCCACTTT.